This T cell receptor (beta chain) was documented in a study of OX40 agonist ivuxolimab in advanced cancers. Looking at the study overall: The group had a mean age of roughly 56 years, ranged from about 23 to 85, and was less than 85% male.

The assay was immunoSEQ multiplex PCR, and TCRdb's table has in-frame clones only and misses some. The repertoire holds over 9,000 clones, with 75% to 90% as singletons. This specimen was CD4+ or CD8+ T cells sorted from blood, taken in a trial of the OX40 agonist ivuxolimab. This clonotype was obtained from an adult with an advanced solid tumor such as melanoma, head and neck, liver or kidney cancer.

Here the CDR3 reads CASSIDSYEQYF. In DNA, the CDR3 is TGTGCCAGTAGTATTGACTCCTACGAGCAGTACTTC. The V and J genes are TRBV19 and TRBJ2-7; D unresolved. The CDR3 consists of 12 residues. The germline V gene has CDR1 LNHDA and CDR2 SQIVND (reference sequence). V lost 3 bases and J lost 0, with 3 bases in between. The whole variable domain, remainder taken from reference TRBV19 and TRBJ2-7, is DGGITQSPKYLFRKEGQNVTLSCEQNLNHDAMYWYRQDPGQGLRLIYYSQIVNDFQKGDIAEGYSVSREKKESFPLTVTSAQKNPTAFYLCASSIDSYEQYFGPGTRLTVT.